The sequence of this T cell receptor (beta chain) was determined in a study of a mutant IDH1 vaccine in newly diagnosed glioma. Study context: Patients were started on vaccination 4-6 weeks after radiotherapy alone, or with temozolomide cycles. Patients had received radiotherapy, temozolomide, or both previously, most receiving both.

About this clone itself: As yet, its antigen is unknown.

Time point denoted: week 47, end of study. In the vaccine, a single dose held 300 ug of the mutant IDH1 20-mer peptide, along with topical imiquimod. Weeks 1, 3, 5, 7, 11, 15, 19 and 23 were when patients received their eight vaccinations. Patients carried new grade 3 or 4 IDH1-mutant astrocytomas lacking nuclear ATRX. The CDR3 is made up of 13 amino acids. Deletions cut 5 bases from V and 1 base from J, with 9 bases between. The germline gives CDR1 LNHDA, CDR2 SQIVND (reference sequence). Some clones are missing from TCRdb's copy, which holds only in-frame ones; the method was immunoSEQ multiplex PCR. The table has 30,000 to 35,000 clones, over 85% seen once.

The J gene is TRBJ2-7, the V gene TRBV19; D unclear. This receptor was identified in a man aged 40-55 years with glioma. The sequences come from PBMCs, collected from a glioma patient whose treatment included an IDH1 peptide vaccine. The CDR3 DNA reads as TGTGCCAGTAGTCCCGGAACTTCCTACGAGCAGTACGTC. It translates to CASSPGTSYEQYV.